Given below is one T cell receptor beta chain in context. Its antigen is still unknown. The germline V gene encodes CDR1 SGDLS and CDR2 YYNGEE. There are 17 residues in the CDR3. V was clipped by 3 bases and J by 7 bases; unmatched bases: 9. This specimen belongs to a study of T cells in Graves' hyperthyroidism and ophthalmopathy. From RNA transcripts, TCR beta CDR3 regions were amplified. The HTBI primer set was used in a first-round RT-PCR of the TCR CDR3. MiXCR was run by TCRdb on the multiplex PCR reads, yielding one entry per CDR3 protein. The sample records approximately 530,000 distinct CDR3 sequences, over 15% being singletons. The study's findings and limits: Blood also carried most thyroid clonotypes expanded above 0.001.

No ophthalmopathy progression within 18 months constituted stable Graves' hyperthyroidism. Those with hyperthyroidism were 18 to 65 years old, newly diagnosed, and ill for under 2 months. This chain connects TRBV9 to TRBJ1-6; TRBD1 agrees at 11 bases. The sample consisted of blood. The clonotype was recovered from a woman between 18 and 29 years old with Graves' hyperthyroidism. The CDR3 DNA sequence: TGTGCCAGCAGCGGGCACCGGGACAGGGGGGAAAATTCACCCCTCCACTTT. Translating gives CASSGHRDRGENSPLHF.